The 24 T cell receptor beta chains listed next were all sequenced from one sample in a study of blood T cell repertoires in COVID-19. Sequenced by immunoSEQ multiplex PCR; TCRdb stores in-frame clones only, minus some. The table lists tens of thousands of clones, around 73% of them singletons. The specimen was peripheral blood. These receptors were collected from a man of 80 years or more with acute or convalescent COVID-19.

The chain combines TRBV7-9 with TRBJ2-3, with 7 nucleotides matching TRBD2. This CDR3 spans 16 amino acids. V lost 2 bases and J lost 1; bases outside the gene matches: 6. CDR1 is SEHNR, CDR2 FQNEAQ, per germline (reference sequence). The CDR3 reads CASSLILAERTDTQYF. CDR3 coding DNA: TGTGCCAGCAGCTTAATCCTAGCGGAGCGCACAGATACGCAGTATTTT. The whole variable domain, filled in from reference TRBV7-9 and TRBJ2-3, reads DTGVSQNPRHKITKRGQNVTFRCDPISEHNRLYWYRQTLGQGPEFLTYFQNEAQLEKSRLLSDRFSAERPKGSFSTLEIQRTEQGDSAMYLCASSLILAERTDTQYFGPGTRLTVL.

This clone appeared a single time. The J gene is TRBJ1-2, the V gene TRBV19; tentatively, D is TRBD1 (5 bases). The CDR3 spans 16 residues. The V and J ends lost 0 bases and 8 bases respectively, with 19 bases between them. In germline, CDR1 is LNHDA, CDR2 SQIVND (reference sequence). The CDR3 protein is CASSIELGQGSRGYTF. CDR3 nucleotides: TGTGCCAGTAGTATAGAATTGGGGCAGGGATCTCGCGGCTACACCTTC.

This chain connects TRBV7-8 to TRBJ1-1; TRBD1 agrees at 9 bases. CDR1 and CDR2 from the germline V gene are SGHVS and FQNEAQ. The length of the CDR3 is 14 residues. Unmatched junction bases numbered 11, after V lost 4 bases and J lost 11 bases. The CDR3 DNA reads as TGTGCCAGCAGCTCTGGACAGGGGCTGGATGGGGCTTTCTTT. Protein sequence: CASSSGQGLDGAFF.

CDR3 DNA sequence: TGTGCCACCAGTGCCTCAGGACGGGGAGAAAGAACCGGGGAGCTGTTTTTT. Its protein is CATSASGRGERTGELFF. The genes are TRBV24-1 and TRBJ2-2, with a tentative D call TRBD2 (5 bases). Germline CDR1 reads KGHDR; CDR2 reads SFDVKD. This CDR3 region has 17 residues. Between the trimmed V and J ends, which lost 5 bases and 5 bases, there was a span of 20 bases.

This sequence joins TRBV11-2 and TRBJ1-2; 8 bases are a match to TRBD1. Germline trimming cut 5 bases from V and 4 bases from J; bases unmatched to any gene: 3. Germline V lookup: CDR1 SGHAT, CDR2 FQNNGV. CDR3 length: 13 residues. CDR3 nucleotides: TGTGCCAGCAGCCCGGACAGGGTCTATGGCTACACCTTC. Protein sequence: CASSPDRVYGYTF.

For the CDR3, the DNA is TGTGCCAGCAGGGGGACAGGGAACACCGGGGAGCTGTTTTTT. It translates to CASRGTGNTGELFF. This chain links TRBV2 with TRBJ2-2; 8 bases fit TRBD1. This CDR3 is built from 14 residues. Germline V gene lookup returns CDR1 SNHLY and CDR2 FYNNEI. With 6 bases clipped from V and 1 base from J, the junction kept 1 base outside the gene matches. Based on the CDR3 plus reference TRBV2 and TRBJ2-2, the full variable domain is EPEVTQTPSHQVTQMGQEVILRCVPISNHLYFYWYRQILGQKVEFLVSFYNNEISEKSEIFDDQFSVERPDGSNFTLKIRSTKLEDSAMYFCASRGTGNTGELFFGEGSRLTVL.

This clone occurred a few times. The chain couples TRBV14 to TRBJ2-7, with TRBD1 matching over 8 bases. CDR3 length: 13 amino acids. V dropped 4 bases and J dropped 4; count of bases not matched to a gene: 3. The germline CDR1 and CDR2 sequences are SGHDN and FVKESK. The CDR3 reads CASSLGQGYEQYF. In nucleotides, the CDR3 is TGTGCCAGCAGCCTCGGACAGGGTTACGAGCAGTACTTC.

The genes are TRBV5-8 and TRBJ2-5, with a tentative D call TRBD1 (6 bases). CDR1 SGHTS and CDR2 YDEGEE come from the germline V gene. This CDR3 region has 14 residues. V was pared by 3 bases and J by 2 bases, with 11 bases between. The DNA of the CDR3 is TGTGCCAGCAGCTGGGGGACAAAACAAGAGACCCAGTACTTC. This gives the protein CASSWGTKQETQYF.

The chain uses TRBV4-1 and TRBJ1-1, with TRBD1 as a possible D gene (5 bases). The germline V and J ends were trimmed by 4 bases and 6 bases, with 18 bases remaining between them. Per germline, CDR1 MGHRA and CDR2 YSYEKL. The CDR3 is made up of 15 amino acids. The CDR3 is CASSRNRDSPAEAFF. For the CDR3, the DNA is TGCGCCAGCAGCCGAAATCGGGACTCACCGGCTGAAGCTTTCTTT.

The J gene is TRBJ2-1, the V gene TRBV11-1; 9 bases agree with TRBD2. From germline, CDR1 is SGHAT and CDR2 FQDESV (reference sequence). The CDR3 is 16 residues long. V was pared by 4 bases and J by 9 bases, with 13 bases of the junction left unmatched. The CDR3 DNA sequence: TGTGCCAGCAGCTCCATAGGGCGCGGGAGGGCCGGTGAGCAGTTCTTC. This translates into CASSSIGRGRAGEQFF. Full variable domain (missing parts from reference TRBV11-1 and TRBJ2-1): EAEVAQSPRYKITEKSQAVAFWCDPISGHATLYWYRQILGQGPELLVQFQDESVVDDSQLPKDRFSAERLKGVDSTLKIQPAELGDSAMYLCASSSIGRGRAGEQFFGPGTRLTVL.

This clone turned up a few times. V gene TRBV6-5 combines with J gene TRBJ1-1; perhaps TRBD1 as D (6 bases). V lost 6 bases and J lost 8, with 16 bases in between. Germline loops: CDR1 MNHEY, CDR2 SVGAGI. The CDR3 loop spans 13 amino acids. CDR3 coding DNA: TGTGCCAGCAGAACGACCGGACAGTACGAAGCTTTCTTT. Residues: CASRTTGQYEAFF.

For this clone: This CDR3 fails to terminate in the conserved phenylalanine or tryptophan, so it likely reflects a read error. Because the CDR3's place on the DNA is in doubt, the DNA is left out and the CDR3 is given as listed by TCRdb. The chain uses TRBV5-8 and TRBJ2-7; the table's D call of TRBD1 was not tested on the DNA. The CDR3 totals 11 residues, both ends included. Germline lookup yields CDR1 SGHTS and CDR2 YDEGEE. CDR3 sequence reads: CASSTRTGGTL.

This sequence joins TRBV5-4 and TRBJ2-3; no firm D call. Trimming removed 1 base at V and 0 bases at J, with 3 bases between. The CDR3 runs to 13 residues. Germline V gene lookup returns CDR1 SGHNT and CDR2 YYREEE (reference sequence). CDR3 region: CASSLSSTDTQYF. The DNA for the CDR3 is TGTGCCAGCAGCTTGTCTAGCACAGATACGCAGTATTTT.

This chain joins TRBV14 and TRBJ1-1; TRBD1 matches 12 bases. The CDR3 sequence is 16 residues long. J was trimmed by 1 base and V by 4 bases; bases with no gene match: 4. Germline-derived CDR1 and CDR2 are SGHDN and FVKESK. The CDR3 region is CASSRGTGGGNTEAFF. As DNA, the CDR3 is TGTGCCAGCAGCCGAGGGACAGGGGGCGGGAACACTGAAGCTTTCTTT.

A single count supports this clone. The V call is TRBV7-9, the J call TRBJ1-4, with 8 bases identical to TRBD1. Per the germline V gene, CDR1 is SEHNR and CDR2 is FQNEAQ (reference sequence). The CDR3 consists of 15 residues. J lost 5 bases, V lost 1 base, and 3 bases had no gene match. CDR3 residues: CASSLGGDRNEKLFF. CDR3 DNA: TGTGCCAGCAGCTTAGGCGGGGACAGGAATGAAAAACTGTTTTTT. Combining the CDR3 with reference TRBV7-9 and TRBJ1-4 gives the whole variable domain DTGVSQNPRHKITKRGQNVTFRCDPISEHNRLYWYRQTLGQGPEFLTYFQNEAQLEKSRLLSDRFSAERPKGSFSTLEIQRTEQGDSAMYLCASSLGGDRNEKLFFGSGTQLSVL.

The DNA of the CDR3 is TGTGCCAGCAGGTTACAGCCGGATAGCAATCAGCCCCAGCATTTT. Its protein product is CASRLQPDSNQPQHF. This chain connects TRBV6-5 to TRBJ1-5; D gene ambiguous. Per the germline V gene, CDR1 is MNHEY and CDR2 is SVGAGI. Trimming stripped 6 bases from V and 0 bases from J, with 12 bases between. The length of the CDR3 is 15 residues.

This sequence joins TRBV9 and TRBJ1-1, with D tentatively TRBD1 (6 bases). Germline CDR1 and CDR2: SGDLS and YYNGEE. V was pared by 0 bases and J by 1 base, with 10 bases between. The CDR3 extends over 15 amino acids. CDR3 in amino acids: CASSVDSTGNTEAFF. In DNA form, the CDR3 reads TGTGCCAGCAGCGTAGATTCGACAGGGAACACTGAAGCTTTCTTT.

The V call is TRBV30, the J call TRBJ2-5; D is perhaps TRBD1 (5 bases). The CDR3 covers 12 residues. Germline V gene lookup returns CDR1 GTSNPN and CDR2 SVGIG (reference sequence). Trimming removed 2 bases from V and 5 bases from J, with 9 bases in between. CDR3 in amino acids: CAWSLGAETQYF. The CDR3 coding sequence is TGTGCCTGGAGTCTAGGGGCGGAGACCCAGTACTTC.

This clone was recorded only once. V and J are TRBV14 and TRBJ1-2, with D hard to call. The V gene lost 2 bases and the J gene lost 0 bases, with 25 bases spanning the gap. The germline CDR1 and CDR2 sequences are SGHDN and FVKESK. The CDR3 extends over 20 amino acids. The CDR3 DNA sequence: TGTGCCAGCAGCCAAAGGAAGGGAGCTGTCCTGGGGTCCCCTAACTATGGCTACACCTTC. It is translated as CASSQRKGAVLGSPNYGYTF. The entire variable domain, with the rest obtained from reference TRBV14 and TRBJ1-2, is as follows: EAGVTQFPSHSVIEKGQTVTLRCDPISGHDNLYWYRRVMGKEIKFLLHFVKESKQDESGMPNNRFLAERTGGTYSTLKVQPAELEDSGVYFCASSQRKGAVLGSPNYGYTFGSGTRLTVV.

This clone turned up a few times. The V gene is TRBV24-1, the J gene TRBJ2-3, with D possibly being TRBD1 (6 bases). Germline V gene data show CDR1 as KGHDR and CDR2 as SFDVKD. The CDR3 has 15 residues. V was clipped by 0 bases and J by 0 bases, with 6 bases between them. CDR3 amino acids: CATSDLRGSTDTQYF. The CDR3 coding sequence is TGTGCCACCAGTGATTTGAGGGGGAGCACAGATACGCAGTATTTT.

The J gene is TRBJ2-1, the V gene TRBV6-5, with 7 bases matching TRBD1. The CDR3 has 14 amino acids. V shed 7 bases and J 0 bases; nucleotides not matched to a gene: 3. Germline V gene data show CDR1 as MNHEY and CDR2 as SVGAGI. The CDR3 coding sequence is TGTGCCAGCATGGGACAGAGCTCCTACAATGAGCAGTTCTTC. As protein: CASMGQSSYNEQFF.

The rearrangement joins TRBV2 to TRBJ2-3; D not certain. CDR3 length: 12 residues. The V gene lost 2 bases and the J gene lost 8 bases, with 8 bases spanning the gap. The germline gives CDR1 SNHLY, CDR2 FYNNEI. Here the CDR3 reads CASSERWSTQYF. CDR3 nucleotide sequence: TGTGCCAGCAGTGAAAGGTGGAGTACGCAGTATTTT.

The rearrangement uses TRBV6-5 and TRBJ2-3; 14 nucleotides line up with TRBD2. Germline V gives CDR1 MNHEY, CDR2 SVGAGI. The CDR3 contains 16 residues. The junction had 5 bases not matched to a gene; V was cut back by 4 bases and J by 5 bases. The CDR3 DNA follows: TGTGCCAGCAGTTCTCGGACTAGCGGGAGGATAGATACGCAGTATTTT. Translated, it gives CASSSRTSGRIDTQYF.

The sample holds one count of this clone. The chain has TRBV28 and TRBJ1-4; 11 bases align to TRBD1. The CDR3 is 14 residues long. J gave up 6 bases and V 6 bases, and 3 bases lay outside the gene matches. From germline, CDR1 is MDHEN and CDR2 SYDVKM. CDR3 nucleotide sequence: TGTGCCAGCAGGAGGACAGGGGGCGATGAAAAACTGTTTTTT. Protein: CASRRTGGDEKLFF.